This TCR beta chain originates from a study of blood T cell repertoires in COVID-19. As for the study in general: Collection of acute and convalescent COVID-19 samples took place in the United States, Italy and Spain. T cells, B-cell-depleted T cells, or PBMCs supplied cDNA or gDNA.

Germline CDR1 reads SGHDT; CDR2 reads YYEEEE. Between the trimmed V and J ends, which lost 0 bases and 4 bases, there was a span of 5 bases. The CDR3 has 13 amino acids. Study processing details: Reference gene primer amplification yielded estimated nucleated cell counts. Assay: immunoSEQ multiplex PCR; the TCRdb copy retains only in-frame clones and omits some. V and J calls and clone size are as listed in that table; D and trimming were resolved from the DNA. The sample shows under 300,000 clones, 70% to 90% of them seen only once. This chain connects TRBV5-6 to TRBJ2-4; D uncertain. The sample taken for sequencing was peripheral blood. This clonotype was obtained from a woman in her sixties or seventies with acute or convalescent COVID-19. In nucleotides, the CDR3 is TGTGCCAGCAGCTTGGAACAGAAAAACATTCAGTACTTC. This codes for CASSLEQKNIQYF.